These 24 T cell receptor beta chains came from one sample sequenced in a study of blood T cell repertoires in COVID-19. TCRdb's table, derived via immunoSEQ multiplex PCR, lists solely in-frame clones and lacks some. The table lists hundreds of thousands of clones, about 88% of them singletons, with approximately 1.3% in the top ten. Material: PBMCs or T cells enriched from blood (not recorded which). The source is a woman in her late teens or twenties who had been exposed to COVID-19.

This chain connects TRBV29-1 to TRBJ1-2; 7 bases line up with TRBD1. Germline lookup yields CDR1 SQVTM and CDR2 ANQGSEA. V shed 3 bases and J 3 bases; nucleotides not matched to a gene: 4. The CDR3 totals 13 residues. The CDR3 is CSVDAQGYYGYTF. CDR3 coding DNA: TGCAGCGTTGACGCACAGGGGTACTATGGCTACACCTTC.

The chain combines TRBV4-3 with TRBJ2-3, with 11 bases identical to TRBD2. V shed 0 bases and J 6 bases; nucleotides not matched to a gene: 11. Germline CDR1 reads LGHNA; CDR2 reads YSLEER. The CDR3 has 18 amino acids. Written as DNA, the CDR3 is TGCGCCAGCAGCCAAGATCCGGCTAGCGGGGGGCTCCTGGATACGCAGTATTTT. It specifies CASSQDPASGGLLDTQYF.

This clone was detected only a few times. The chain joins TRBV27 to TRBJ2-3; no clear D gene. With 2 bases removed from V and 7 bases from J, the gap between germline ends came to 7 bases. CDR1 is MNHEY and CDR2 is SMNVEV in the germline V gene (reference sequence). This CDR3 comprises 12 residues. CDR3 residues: CASSLNSHTQYF. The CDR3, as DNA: TGTGCCAGCAGTTTAAACTCGCATACGCAGTATTTT.

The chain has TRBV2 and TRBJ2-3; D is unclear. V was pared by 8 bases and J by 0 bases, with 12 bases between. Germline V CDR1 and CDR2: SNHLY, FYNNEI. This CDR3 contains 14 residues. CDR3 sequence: CASAQIASTDTQYF. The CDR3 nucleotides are TGTGCCAGCGCACAGATTGCTAGCACAGATACGCAGTATTTT.

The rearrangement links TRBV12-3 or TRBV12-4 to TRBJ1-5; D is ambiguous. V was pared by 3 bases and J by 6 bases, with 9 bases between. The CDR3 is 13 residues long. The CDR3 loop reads CASSFNTGQPQHF. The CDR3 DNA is TGTGCCAGCAGTTTTAATACGGGTCAGCCCCAGCATTTT.

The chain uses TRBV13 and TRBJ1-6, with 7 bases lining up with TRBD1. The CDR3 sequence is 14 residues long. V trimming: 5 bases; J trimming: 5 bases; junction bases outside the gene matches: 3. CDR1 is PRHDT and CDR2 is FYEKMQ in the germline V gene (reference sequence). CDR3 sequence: CASSGGTDNSPLHF. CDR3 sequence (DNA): TGTGCCAGCAGCGGGGGGACAGATAATTCACCCCTCCACTTT.

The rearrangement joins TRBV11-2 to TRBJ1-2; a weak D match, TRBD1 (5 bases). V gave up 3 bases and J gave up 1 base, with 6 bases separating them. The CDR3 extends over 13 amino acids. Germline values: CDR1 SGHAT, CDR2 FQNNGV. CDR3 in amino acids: CASSLQGNYGYTF. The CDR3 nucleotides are TGTGCCAGCAGCTTGCAGGGTAACTATGGCTACACCTTC.

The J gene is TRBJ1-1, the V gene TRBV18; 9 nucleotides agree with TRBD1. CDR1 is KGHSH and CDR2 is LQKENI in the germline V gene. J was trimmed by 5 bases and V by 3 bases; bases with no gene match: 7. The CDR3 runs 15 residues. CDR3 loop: CASSPRTGEGTEAFF. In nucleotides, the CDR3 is TGTGCCAGCTCACCTAGGACAGGGGAGGGAACTGAAGCTTTCTTT.

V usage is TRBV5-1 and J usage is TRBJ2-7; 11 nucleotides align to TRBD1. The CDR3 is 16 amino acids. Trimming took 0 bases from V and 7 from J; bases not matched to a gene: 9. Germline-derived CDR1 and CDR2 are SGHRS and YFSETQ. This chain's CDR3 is CASSLAAGTGGREQYF. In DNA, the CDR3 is TGCGCCAGCAGCTTGGCCGCCGGGACAGGGGGGCGGGAGCAGTACTTC. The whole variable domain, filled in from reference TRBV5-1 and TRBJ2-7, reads KAGVTQTPRYLIKTRGQQVTLSCSPISGHRSVSWYQQTPGQGLQFLFEYFSETQRNKGNFPGRFSGRQFSNSRSEMNVSTLELGDSALYLCASSLAAGTGGREQYFGPGTRLTVT.

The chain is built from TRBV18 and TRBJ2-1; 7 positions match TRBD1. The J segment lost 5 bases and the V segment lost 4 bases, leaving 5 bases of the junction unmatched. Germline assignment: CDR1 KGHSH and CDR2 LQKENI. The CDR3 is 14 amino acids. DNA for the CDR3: TGTGCCAGCTCACGCTCGGGACAGAACAATGAGCAGTTCTTC. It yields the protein CASSRSGQNNEQFF.

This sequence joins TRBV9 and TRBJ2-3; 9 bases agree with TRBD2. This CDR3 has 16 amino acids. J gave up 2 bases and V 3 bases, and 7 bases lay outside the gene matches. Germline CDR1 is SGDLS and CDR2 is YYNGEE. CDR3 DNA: TGTGCCAGCAGCGAGGCGGCGGGGGGGTACACAGATACGCAGTATTTT. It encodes CASSEAAGGYTDTQYF.

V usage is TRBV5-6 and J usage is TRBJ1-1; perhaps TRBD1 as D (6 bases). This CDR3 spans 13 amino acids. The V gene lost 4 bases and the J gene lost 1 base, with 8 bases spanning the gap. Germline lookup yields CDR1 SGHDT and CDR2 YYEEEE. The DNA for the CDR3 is TGTGCCAGCAGCCCGGGACAGAACACTGAAGCTTTCTTT. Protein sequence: CASSPGQNTEAFF.

CDR3 nucleotide sequence: TGCGCCAGCAGGGCTAGCGGAGGGGCGGATACGCAGTATTTT. It codes for CASRASGGADTQYF. The chain has TRBV10-1 and TRBJ2-3, with 7 bases aligning to TRBD2. The germline CDR1 and CDR2 sequences are WNHNN and SYGVQD (reference sequence). This CDR3 comprises 14 residues. The V segment lost 6 bases and the J segment 6 bases; nucleotides outside the gene matches: 9.

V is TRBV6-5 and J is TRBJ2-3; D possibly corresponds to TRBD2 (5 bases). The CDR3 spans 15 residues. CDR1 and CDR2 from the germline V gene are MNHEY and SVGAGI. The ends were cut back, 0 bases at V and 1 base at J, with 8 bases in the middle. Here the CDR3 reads CASSYSEVRTDTQYF. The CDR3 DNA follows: TGTGCCAGCAGTTACTCGGAGGTCCGCACAGATACGCAGTATTTT.

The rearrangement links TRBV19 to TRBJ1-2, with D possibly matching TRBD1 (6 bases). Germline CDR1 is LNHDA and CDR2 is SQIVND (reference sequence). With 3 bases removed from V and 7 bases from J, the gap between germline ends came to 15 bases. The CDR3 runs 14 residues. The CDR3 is CASSIPYRVRGYTF. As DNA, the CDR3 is TGTGCCAGTAGTATCCCCTACAGGGTACGTGGCTACACCTTC.

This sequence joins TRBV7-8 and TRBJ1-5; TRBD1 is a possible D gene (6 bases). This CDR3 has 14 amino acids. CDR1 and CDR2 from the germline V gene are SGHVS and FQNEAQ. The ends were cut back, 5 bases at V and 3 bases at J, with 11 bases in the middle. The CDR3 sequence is CASSLGQNNQPQHF. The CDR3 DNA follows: TGTGCCAGCAGCCTAGGACAGAACAATCAGCCCCAGCATTTT. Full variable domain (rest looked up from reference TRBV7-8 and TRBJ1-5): GAGVSQSPRYKVAKRGQDVALRCDPISGHVSLFWYQQALGQGPEFLTYFQNEAQLDKSGLPSDRFFAERPEGSVSTLKIQRTQQEDSAVYLCASSLGQNNQPQHFGDGTRLSIL.

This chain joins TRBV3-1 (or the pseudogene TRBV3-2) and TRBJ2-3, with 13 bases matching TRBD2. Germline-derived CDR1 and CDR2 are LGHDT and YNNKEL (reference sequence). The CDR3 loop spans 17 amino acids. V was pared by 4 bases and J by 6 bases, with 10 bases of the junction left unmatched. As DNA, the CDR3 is TGTGCCAGCAGCCGCGAGGGACTAGCGGGATTACATGATACGCAGTATTTT. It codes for CASSREGLAGLHDTQYF.

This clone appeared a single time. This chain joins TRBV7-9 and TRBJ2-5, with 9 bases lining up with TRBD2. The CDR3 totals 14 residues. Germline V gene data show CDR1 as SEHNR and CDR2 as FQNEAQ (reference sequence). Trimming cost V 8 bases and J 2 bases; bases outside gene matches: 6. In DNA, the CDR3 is TGTGCCAGCTATTGGGCGGGGGGGCAAGAGACCCAGTACTTC. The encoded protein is CASYWAGGQETQYF.

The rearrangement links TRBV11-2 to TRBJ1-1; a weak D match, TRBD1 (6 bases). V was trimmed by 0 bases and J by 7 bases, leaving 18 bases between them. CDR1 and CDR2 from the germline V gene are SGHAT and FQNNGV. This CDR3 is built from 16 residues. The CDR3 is CASSLDGPGVMGEAFF. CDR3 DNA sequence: TGTGCCAGCAGCTTAGATGGTCCAGGGGTGATGGGTGAAGCTTTCTTT. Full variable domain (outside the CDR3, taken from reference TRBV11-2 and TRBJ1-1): EAGVAQSPRYKIIEKRQSVAFWCNPISGHATLYWYQQILGQGPKLLIQFQNNGVVDDSQLPKDRFSAERLKGVDSTLKIQPAKLEDSAVYLCASSLDGPGVMGEAFFGQGTRLTVV.

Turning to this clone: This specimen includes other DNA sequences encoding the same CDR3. This chain's CDR3 is CASSLGGQPQHF. DNA for the CDR3: TGTGCCAGCAGCTTAGGGGGCCAGCCCCAGCATTTT. V usage is TRBV7-9 and J usage is TRBJ1-5, with D possibly matching TRBD1 (5 bases). Trimming stripped 1 base from V and 7 bases from J, with 5 bases between. Germline CDR1 is SEHNR and CDR2 is FQNEAQ (reference sequence). This CDR3 has 12 residues.

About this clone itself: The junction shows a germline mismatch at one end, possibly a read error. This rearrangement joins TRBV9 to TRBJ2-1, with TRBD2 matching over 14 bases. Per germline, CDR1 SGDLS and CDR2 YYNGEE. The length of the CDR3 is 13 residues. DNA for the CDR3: TGTGCCAGCAGCGTAGGGACTAGCGGGGGGATTGTCTTC. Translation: CASSVGTSGGIVF.

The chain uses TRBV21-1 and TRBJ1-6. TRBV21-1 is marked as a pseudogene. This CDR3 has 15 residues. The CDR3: CASSNISREDSPLHF. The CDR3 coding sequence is TGTGCCAGCAGCAACATCAGCAGGGAGGATTCACCCCTCCACTTT.

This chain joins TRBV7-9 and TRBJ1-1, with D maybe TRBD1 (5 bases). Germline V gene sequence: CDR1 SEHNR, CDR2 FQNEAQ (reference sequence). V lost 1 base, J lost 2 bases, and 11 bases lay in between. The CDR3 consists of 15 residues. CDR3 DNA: TGTGCCAGCAGCTTAGAGGGCGGGGGTAACACTGAAGCTTTCTTT. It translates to CASSLEGGGNTEAFF.

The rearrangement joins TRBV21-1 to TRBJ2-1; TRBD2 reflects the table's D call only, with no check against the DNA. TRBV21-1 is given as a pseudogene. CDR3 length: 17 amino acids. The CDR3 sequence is CASSKGFGSGRGNEQFF. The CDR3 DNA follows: TGTGCCAGCAGCAAAGGGTTCGGGAGCGGGAGGGGTAATGAGCAGTTCTTC.